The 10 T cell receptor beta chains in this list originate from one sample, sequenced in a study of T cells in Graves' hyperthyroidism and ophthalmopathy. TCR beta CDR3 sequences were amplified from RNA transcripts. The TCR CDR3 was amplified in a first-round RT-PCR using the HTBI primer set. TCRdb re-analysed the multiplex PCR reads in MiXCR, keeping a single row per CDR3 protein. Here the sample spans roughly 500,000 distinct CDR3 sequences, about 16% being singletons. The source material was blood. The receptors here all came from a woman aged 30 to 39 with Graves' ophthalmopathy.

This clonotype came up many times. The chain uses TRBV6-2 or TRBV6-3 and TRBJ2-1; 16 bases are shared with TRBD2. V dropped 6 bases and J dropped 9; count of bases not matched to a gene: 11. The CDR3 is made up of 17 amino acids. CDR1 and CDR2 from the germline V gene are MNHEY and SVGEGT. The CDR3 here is CASRPWGLAGGKGEQFF. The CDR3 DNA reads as TGTGCCAGCAGGCCATGGGGACTAGCGGGAGGGAAGGGTGAGCAGTTCTTC.

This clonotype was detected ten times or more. The CDR3 reads CASSFPSGGSYEQYF. The DNA of the CDR3 is TGTGCCAGCAGTTTTCCCAGCGGGGGGTCCTACGAGCAGTACTTC. The rearrangement uses TRBV28 and TRBJ2-7; TRBD2 aligns across 9 bases. The CDR3 is made up of 15 amino acids. The junction had 4 bases not matched to a gene; V was cut back by 3 bases and J by 1 base. In germline, CDR1 is MDHEN, CDR2 SYDVKM.

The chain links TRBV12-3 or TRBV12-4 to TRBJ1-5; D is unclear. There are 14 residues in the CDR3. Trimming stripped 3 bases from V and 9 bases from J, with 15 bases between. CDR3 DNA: TGTGCCAGCAGTTTGGGGAATACCTATCGGCCCCAGCATTTT. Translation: CASSLGNTYRPQHF.

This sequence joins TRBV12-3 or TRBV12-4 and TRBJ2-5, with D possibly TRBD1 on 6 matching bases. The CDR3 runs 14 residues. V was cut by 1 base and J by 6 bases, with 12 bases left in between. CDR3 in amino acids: CASSLEGGFQTQYF. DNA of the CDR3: TGTGCCAGCAGTTTAGAAGGGGGTTTTCAGACCCAGTACTTC.

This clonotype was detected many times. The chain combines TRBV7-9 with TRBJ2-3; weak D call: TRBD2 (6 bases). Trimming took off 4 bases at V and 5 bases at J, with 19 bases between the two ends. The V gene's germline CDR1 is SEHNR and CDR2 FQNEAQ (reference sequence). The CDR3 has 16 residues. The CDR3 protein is CASSYTGTRPGDTQYF. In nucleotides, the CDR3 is TGTGCCAGCAGCTACACCGGGACTCGACCAGGAGATACGCAGTATTTT.

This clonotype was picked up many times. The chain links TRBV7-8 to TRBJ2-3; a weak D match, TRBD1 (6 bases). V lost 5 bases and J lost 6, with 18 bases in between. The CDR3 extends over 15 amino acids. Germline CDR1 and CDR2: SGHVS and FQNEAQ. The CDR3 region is CASSPRTAGEDTQYF. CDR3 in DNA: TGTGCCAGCAGCCCCCGGACAGCAGGGGAGGATACGCAGTATTTT.

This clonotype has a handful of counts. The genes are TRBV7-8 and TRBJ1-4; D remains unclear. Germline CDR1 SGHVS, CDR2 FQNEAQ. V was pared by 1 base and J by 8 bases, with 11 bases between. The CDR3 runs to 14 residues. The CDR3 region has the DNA TGTGCCAGCAGCTTAGACAGAGAGGAGGAAAAACTGTTTTTT. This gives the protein CASSLDREEEKLFF. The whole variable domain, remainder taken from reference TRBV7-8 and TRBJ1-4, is GAGVSQSPRYKVAKRGQDVALRCDPISGHVSLFWYQQALGQGPEFLTYFQNEAQLDKSGLPSDRFFAERPEGSVSTLKIQRTQQEDSAVYLCASSLDREEEKLFFGSGTQLSVL.

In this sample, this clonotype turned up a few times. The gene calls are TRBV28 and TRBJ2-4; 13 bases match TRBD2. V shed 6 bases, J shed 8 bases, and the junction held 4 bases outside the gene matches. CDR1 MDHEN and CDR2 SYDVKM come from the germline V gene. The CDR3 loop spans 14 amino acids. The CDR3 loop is CASRLAGGPYIQYF. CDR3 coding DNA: TGTGCCAGCAGACTAGCGGGAGGGCCCTACATTCAGTACTTC.

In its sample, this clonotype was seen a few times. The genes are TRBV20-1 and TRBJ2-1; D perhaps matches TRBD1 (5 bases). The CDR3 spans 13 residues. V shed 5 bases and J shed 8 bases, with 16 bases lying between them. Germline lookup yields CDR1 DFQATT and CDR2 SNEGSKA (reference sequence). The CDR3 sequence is CSASTGVPHEQFF. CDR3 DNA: TGCAGTGCTTCTACAGGTGTCCCCCATGAGCAGTTCTTC.

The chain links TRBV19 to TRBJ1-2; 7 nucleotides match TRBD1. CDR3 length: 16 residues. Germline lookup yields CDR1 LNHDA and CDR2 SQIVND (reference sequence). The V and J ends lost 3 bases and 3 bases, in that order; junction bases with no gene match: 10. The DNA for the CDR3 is TGTGCCAGTAGTATCTTTCCGGACAGGAGGCACTATGGCTACACCTTC. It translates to CASSIFPDRRHYGYTF.